This T cell receptor beta chain was sequenced for a study of T-cell reconstitution after alpha-beta-depleted transplantation in children. Unique molecular identifiers were incorporated into the prepared TCRbeta library. Using its own MiXCR run on the PCR reads, TCRdb lists one record per CDR3 protein. The table lists 600,000 to 700,000 distinct CDR3 sequences, around 16% of them singletons. This CDR3 is 14 amino acids long. The J segment lost 7 bases and the V segment lost 4 bases, leaving 5 bases of the junction unmatched. Germline V lookup: CDR1 SGHRS, CDR2 YFSETQ. Specimen: PBMCs from the stem cell graft donor, collected from the stem cell graft. The receptor was derived from a human donor who donated a stem cell graft to a child with acute myeloid leukemia. V gene TRBV5-1 combines with J gene TRBJ2-2, with 9 bases aligning to TRBD1. CDR3 bases: TGCGCCAGCAGCCTGGGACAGGGTAACGGGGAGCTGTTTTTT. This sequence encodes CASSLGQGNGELFF.